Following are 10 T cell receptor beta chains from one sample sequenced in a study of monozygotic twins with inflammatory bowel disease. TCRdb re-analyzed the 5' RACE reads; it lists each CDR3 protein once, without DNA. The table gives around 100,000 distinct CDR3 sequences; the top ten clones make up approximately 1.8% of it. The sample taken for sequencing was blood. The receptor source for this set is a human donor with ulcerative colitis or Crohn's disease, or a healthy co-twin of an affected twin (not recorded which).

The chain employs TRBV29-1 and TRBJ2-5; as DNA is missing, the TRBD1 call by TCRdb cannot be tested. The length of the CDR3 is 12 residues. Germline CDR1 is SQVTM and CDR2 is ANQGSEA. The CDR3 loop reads CSAGQNQETQYF. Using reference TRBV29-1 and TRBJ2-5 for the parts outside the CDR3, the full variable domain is SAVISQKPSRDICQRGTSLTIQCQVDSQVTMMFWYRQQPGQSLTLIATANQGSEATYESGFVIDKFPISRPNLTFSTLTVSNMSPEDSSIYLCSAGQNQETQYFGPGTRLLVL.

This chain's CDR3 is CASSPRPYEQYF. The chain employs TRBV12-3 or TRBV12-4 and TRBJ2-7. CDR3 size: 12 residues.

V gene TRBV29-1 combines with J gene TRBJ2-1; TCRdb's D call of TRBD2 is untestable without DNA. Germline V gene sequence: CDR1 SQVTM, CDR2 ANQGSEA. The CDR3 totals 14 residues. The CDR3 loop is CSVRGLAGAHEQFF.

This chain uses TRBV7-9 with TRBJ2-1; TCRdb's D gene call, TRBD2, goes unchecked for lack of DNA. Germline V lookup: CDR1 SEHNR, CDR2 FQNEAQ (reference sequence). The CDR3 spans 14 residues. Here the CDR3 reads CASSLVSGRGEQFF.

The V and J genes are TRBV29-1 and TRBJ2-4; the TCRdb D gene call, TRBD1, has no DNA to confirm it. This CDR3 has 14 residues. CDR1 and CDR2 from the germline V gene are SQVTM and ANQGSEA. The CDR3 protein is CSVTGQLAKNIQYF.

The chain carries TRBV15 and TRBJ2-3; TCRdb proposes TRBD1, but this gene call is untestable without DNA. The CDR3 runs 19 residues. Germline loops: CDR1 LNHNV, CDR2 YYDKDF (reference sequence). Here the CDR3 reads CATSRDPPRGNRKADTQYF.

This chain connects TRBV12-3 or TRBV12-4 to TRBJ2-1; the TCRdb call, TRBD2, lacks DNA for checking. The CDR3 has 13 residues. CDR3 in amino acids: CAIGSWSYNEQFF.

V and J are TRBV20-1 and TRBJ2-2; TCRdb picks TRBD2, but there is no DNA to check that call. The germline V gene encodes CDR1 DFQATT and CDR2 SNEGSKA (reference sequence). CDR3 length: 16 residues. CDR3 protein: CSARAHGSGYTGELFF.

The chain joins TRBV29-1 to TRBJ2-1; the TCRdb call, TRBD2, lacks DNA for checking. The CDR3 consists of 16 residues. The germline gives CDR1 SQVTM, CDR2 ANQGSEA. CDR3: CSGQSSGTTSYNEQFF.

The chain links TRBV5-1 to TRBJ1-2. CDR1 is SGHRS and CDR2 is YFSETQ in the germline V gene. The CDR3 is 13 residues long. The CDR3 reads CASSLAWADGYTF.